The rows below give T cell receptor beta chains drawn from one sample of a study of control samples from healthy donors and cancer patients. The data were produced by immunoSEQ multiplex PCR, yet TCRdb's version contains in-frame clones alone and is incomplete. The table records tens of thousands of clones, approximately 89% of them present only once. Sequenced material: PBMCs. These receptors were taken from a man between 40 and 49 years old with colorectal cancer. CDR3s include the opening cysteine and the closing phenylalanine or tryptophan. The D gene is left open where the match is weak. Only part of the rows carry a size: once, few, many, or a class if the clone is expanded.

NA	TRBJ2-7	NA	TRBV5-1	TGCGCCAGCAGCTTGCTCGAACAGGGCGGCTACGAGCAGTACTTC	CASSLLEQGGYEQYF
few	TRBJ2-7	NA	TRBV5-1	TGCGCCAGCAGCTTGACGGGCGGGACCTCCTACGAGCAGTACTTC	CASSLTGGTSYEQYF
few	TRBJ1-5	TRBD1	TRBV7-9	TGTGCCAGCAGCTTCGACAGGGATCAGCCCCAGCATTTT	CASSFDRDQPQHF
few	TRBJ2-7	NA	TRBV11-3	TGTGCCAGCAGCGCAATCGGGCGAACCTACGAGCAGTACTTC	CASSAIGRTYEQYF
NA	TRBJ2-7	TRBD1	TRBV25-1	TGTGCCAGCAGTGGGTTCCCCCCAGGGGGCTACGAGCAGTACTTC	CASSGFPPGGYEQYF
NA	TRBJ1-2	TRBD1	TRBV7-6	TGTGCCAGCAGCTTAGTACCTGACAGGGGGGACTATGGCTACACCTTC	CASSLVPDRGDYGYTF
NA	TRBJ1-2	TRBD1	TRBV3-1/TRBV3-2	TGTGCCAGCAGTCGGACCGGACAGGGGGGGGATGGCTACACCTTC	CASSRTGQGGDGYTF
few	TRBJ2-1	TRBD2	TRBV28	TGTGCCAGCAGTTATAATGGACTAGTCGACAATGAGCAGTTCTTC	CASSYNGLVDNEQFF
NA	TRBJ1-2	NA	TRBV11-3	TGTGCCAGCGGGGGCCCGGAACGAGATGGCTACACCTTC	CASGGPERDGYTF
NA	TRBJ2-7	TRBD1	TRBV5-8	TGTGCCAGCAGCTCCGCAGGGGGCGGATACGAGCAGTACTTC	CASSSAGGGYEQYF
once	TRBJ2-3	TRBD2	TRBV25-1	TGTGCCAGCAGTATAGCGGGAGTCACAGATACGCAGTATTTT	CASSIAGVTDTQYF
NA	TRBJ1-3	TRBD1	TRBV5-4	TGTGCCAGCAGCTTAACAGGGGGCTTAAACACCATATATTTT	CASSLTGGLNTIYF
once	TRBJ1-5	NA	TRBV15	TGTGCCACCAGCAGAGATCGGGGGTCGGGTCAGCCCCAGCATTTT	CATSRDRGSGQPQHF
NA	TRBJ1-4	NA	TRBV19	TGTGCCAGTGTTAGAATCGGGGGAAATAATGAAAAACTGTTTTTT	CASVRIGGNNEKLFF
NA	TRBJ2-5	NA	TRBV28	TGTGCCAGCAGTCAGGCCCAAGAGACCCAGTACTTC	CASSQAQETQYF
NA	TRBJ2-5	TRBD2	TRBV30	TGTGCTGCGGGACTAGCGAAGACCCAGTACTTC	CAAGLAKTQYF
few	TRBJ1-1	NA	TRBV9	TGTGCCAGCAGCGACGGGTTCATGAACACTGAAGCTTTCTTT	CASSDGFMNTEAFF
NA	TRBJ2-1	TRBD2	TRBV7-2	TGTGCCAGCAGCTTATCGGTTGGCGGGAGCCGCAATGAGCAGTTCTTC	CASSLSVGGSRNEQFF
NA	TRBJ1-6	NA	TRBV27	TGTGCCAGCCCCAGCAAAAGAGACCGGGACAATCAATCCTATAATTCACCCCTCCACTTT	CASPSKRDRDNQSYNSPLHF
once	TRBJ1-1	NA	TRBV5-6	TGTGCCAGCAGCTACGGGGCCACTGAAGCTTTCTTT	CASSYGATEAFF
NA	TRBJ2-5	NA	TRBV6-5	TGTGCCAGCAGCCCAGGGATATTTAGGGAGACCCAGTACTTC	CASSPGIFRETQYF
NA	TRBJ1-1	NA	TRBV11-3	TGTGCCAGCAGCTTAGCTGCGAACACTGAAGCTTTCTTT	CASSLAANTEAFF
once	TRBJ1-1	TRBD1	TRBV2	TGTGCCAGCAGTTTAGCAGGGGGAAACACTGAAGCTTTCTTT	CASSLAGGNTEAFF
NA	TRBJ2-7	NA	TRBV2	TGTGCCAGCAGTGAGTACGAGCAGTACTTC	CASSEYEQYF
NA	TRBJ2-2	NA	TRBV5-1	TGCGCCAGCAAGAACACCGGGGAGCTGTTTTTT	CASKNTGELFF
few	TRBJ1-4	NA	TRBV5-1	TGCGCCAGCAGCTTGGGGCCCCCTAGGAGGGGCGATGAAAAACTGTTTTTT	CASSLGPPRRGDEKLFF
NA	TRBJ1-3	NA	TRBV28	TGTGCCAGCAGACATGACAGGAGCTCTGGAAACACCATATATTTT	CASRHDRSSGNTIYF
NA	TRBJ2-5	NA	TRBV28	TGTGCCAGCAGTTTAAATCGAGAGACCCAGTACTTC	CASSLNRETQYF
NA	TRBJ2-2	NA	TRBV7-9	TGTGCCAGCCGCCGATACACCGGGGAGCTGTTTTTT	CASRRYTGELFF
NA	TRBJ2-7	TRBD1	TRBV9	TGTGCCAGCAGCGGAAAACCGGGACAGTTCTCCTACGAGCAGTACTTC	CASSGKPGQFSYEQYF
NA	TRBJ2-6	NA	TRBV6-6	TGTGCCAGCAGTTACTCCTCCTCACCGGCCAACGTCCTGACTTTC	CASSYSSSPANVLTF
NA	TRBJ1-1	NA	TRBV29-1	TGCAGCGTTGCGGGACAAATGAACACTGAAGCTTTCTTT	CSVAGQMNTEAFF
NA	TRBJ2-7	TRBD1	TRBV27	TGTGCCAGCAGTTTTGGGACAGGGATCTACGAGCAGTACTTC	CASSFGTGIYEQYF
few	TRBJ1-1	NA	TRBV19	TGTGCCAGTATTGAGAGGGGCCTGAACACTGAAGCTTTCTTT	CASIERGLNTEAFF
once	TRBJ2-7	TRBD1	TRBV27	TGTGCCAGCAGTTACGGCTTCCCGGGACAGGGGGTCGAGCAGTACTTC	CASSYGFPGQGVEQYF
NA	TRBJ1-1	NA	TRBV6-6	TGTGCCAGCAGTTACTCGGGAAGGTGGCGGGACACTGAAGCTTTCTTT	CASSYSGRWRDTEAFF
NA	TRBJ1-5	NA	TRBV24-1	TGTGCCACCAGTGATTCAGGGACAAGGCAGCCCCAGCATTTT	CATSDSGTRQPQHF
NA	TRBJ1-2	NA	TRBV7-2	TGTGCCAGCAGCTCCCCCGGAGAGTTTTGGGGCTACACCTTC	CASSSPGEFWGYTF
NA	TRBJ1-1	TRBD1	TRBV27	TGTGCCAGCAGTTCCGGGACAGGGGGCTGGGGCACTGAAGCTTTCTTT	CASSSGTGGWGTEAFF
NA	TRBJ1-5	TRBD1	TRBV7-2	TGTGCCAGCAGCTTACTAGGGACAGGCAATCAGCCCCAGCATTTT	CASSLLGTGNQPQHF